A selection of T cell receptor beta chains follows, all from one sample in a study of T cells in Graves' hyperthyroidism and ophthalmopathy. MiXCR, run by TCRdb on the multiplex PCR reads, gives a single entry per CDR3 protein. This table holds 800,000 or so distinct CDR3 sequences, more than 30% found once. Sequencing was carried out using blood. The receptor source for this set is a man between 18 and 35 years old with Graves' hyperthyroidism. Each CDR3 is given with its conserved first and last residue. A D gene is named only where the DNA matches it firmly. The size field is filled for only some rows; it gives once, few, many or a size class.

size	length	D	V	J	DNA	CDR3
.	15	TRBD2	TRBV6-5	TRBJ2-2	TGTGCCGCCCGTCGGGTAGCGGGTAACACCGGGGAGCTGTTTTTT	CAARRVAGNTGELFF
.	12	.	TRBV19	TRBJ2-6	TGTGCCAGTAGTATTTGGGGCAGCGGCGGGACTTTC	CASSIWGSGGTF
many	13	.	TRBV24-1	TRBJ2-5	TGTGCCACCAGTGGCTGGGACGGGGTGACCCAGTACTTC	CATSGWDGVTQYF
.	14	.	TRBV5-1	TRBJ2-7	TGCGCCAGCAGCTTGGTCCAGGACTCCTACGAGCAGTACTTC	CASSLVQDSYEQYF
.	13	.	TRBV10-3	TRBJ1-6	TGTGCCACCCTAGGACTAGCGGGGGGGCCCCTCCACTTT	CATLGLAGGPLHF
few	15	TRBD1	TRBV5-1	TRBJ1-4	TGCGCCAGCTCATCCGAGGGGGCGATCAATGAAAAACTGTTTTTT	CASSSEGAINEKLFF
many	13	.	TRBV2	TRBJ1-2	TGTGCCAGCACTGAGGCACAGAACTATGGCTACACCTTC	CASTEAQNYGYTF
few	15	.	TRBV7-8	TRBJ1-2	TGTGCCAGCAACCCCATAGACCGAGGGGTTTATGGCTACACCTTC	CASNPIDRGVYGYTF
once	13	.	TRBV12-3/TRBV12-4	TRBJ1-2	TGTGCCAGCAGTTCGGCCGCGAGGGATGGCTACACCTTC	CASSSAARDGYTF
.	15	.	TRBV29-1	TRBJ1-2	TGCAGCGTTGAAGAAAGGGGGGCGCAGAACTATGGCTACACCTTC	CSVEERGAQNYGYTF
.	13	.	TRBV4-1	TRBJ2-7	TGCGCCAGCAGCCAGTCATCCGGGGACGAGCAGTACTTC	CASSQSSGDEQYF
many	12	.	TRBV9	TRBJ2-7	TGTGCCAGCGGACGCGGAGGCTACGAGCAGTACTTC	CASGRGGYEQYF
.	14	.	TRBV10-3	TRBJ1-3	TGTGCCATCAGTGAGGAGGGGGTGAGGAACACCATATATTTT	CAISEEGVRNTIYF
.	15	.	TRBV9	TRBJ2-2	TGTGCCAGCAGCGCCCCAGCCGAGAACACCGGGGAGCTGTTTTTT	CASSAPAENTGELFF
few	18	TRBD2	TRBV7-9	TRBJ2-2	TGTGCCAGCAGCTTCGGGACTAGCGGGACCCGCCCCACCGGGGAGCTGTTTTTT	CASSFGTSGTRPTGELFF
.	16	TRBD1	TRBV7-8	TRBJ1-4	TGTGCCAGCAGCCCCGACAGGGTACCAACTAATGAAAAACTGTTTTTT	CASSPDRVPTNEKLFF
many	15	TRBD1	TRBV7-2	TRBJ1-2	TGTGCCAGCAGCTTAGTGGGACAGGGGTCGAAAGGCTACACCTTC	CASSLVGQGSKGYTF
.	15	TRBD2	TRBV10-3	TRBJ2-7	TGTGCCGTTCGGACTAGCGGATCGGGGGCCTACGAGCAGTACTTC	CAVRTSGSGAYEQYF
many	16	.	TRBV19	TRBJ1-4	TGTGCCAGTAGTATTGCCAGGGCAGGCACAAATGAAAAACTGTTTTTT	CASSIARAGTNEKLFF
.	13	TRBD1	TRBV5-1	TRBJ2-7	TGCGCCAGCAGCGCGACAGGGCGCCACGAGCAGTACTTC	CASSATGRHEQYF
.	15	.	TRBV4-3	TRBJ2-7	TGCGCCAGCAGCCAAGATAGCCCCCGAGCATACGAGCAGTACTTC	CASSQDSPRAYEQYF
.	16	TRBD2	TRBV7-9	TRBJ2-7	TGTGCCAGCAGCCCTAGCGGGGGGCTCAACTCCTACGAGCAGTACTTC	CASSPSGGLNSYEQYF
many	15	.	TRBV12-3/TRBV12-4	TRBJ1-4	TGTGCCAGCAGTTCCTCCGCAGGGGAGGGCGAAAAACTGTTTTTT	CASSSSAGEGEKLFF
.	15	TRBD2	TRBV25-1	TRBJ2-7	TGTGCCAGCAGTACCCCGGGAGGGCGTCTGTACGAGCAGTACTTC	CASSTPGGRLYEQYF
.	17	.	TRBV7-9	TRBJ1-6	TGTGCCAGCAGCTTAGATTCGGGGACGGACGATAATTCACCCCTCCACTTT	CASSLDSGTDDNSPLHF
.	17	TRBD1	TRBV5-5	TRBJ1-4	TGTGCCAGCAGCTTGGCTCCTCGACAGGGTCAGAATGAAAAACTGTTTTTT	CASSLAPRQGQNEKLFF
few	15	.	TRBV9	TRBJ1-1	TGTGCCAGCAGCGTAGGGTCTCAGGGGAACACTGAAGCTTTCTTT	CASSVGSQGNTEAFF
few	12	.	TRBV10-3	TRBJ2-7	TGTGCCGCCTCGGGGGCGGCCTACGAGCAGTACTTC	CAASGAAYEQYF
.	16	.	TRBV5-1	TRBJ1-2	TGCGCCAGCAGCTTGATCCCACAAGCTTTAATGGAGGGCTACACCTTC	CASSLIPQALMEGYTF
.	16	.	TRBV7-2	TRBJ1-3	TGTGCCAGCAGCTCACGACTAGCGGGATATGGAAACACCATATATTTT	CASSSRLAGYGNTIYF
.	14	TRBD1	TRBV12-3/TRBV12-4	TRBJ1-2	TGTGCCAGCAGTTTAAGGGGACAGGGGGATGGCTACACCTTC	CASSLRGQGDGYTF
many	15	.	TRBV7-2	TRBJ1-5	TGTGCCAGCAGCTTAAGCTCAGTTTCCAATCAGCCCCAGCATTTT	CASSLSSVSNQPQHF
many	15	.	TRBV9	TRBJ2-2	TGTGCCAGCAGCGATCCCCTGGTGGGCACCGGGGAGCTGTTTTTT	CASSDPLVGTGELFF
.	16	.	TRBV14	TRBJ1-3	TGTGCCAGCAGCCAAGCCCTCCCTGACTCTGGAAACACCATATATTTT	CASSQALPDSGNTIYF
.	16	.	TRBV4-1	TRBJ1-6	TGCGCCAGCAGCCAGCTAGTTTCCTCCTATAATTCACCCCTCCACTTT	CASSQLVSSYNSPLHF
few	13	.	TRBV6-6	TRBJ2-5	TGTGCCAGCAGTTACGAGGGGGAAGAGACCCAGTACTTC	CASSYEGEETQYF
.	15	.	TRBV20-1	TRBJ1-2	TGCAGTGCCAGCTTCCCCCGGGACCCTAACTATGGCTACACCTTC	CSASFPRDPNYGYTF
.	13	.	TRBV10-3	TRBJ2-6	TGTGCCATCAGTGAATCGGGGTTGGGTACTGAAGCTTTC	CAISESGLGTEAF
few	15	.	TRBV2	TRBJ2-5	TGTGCCAGCAGTGTTGTCAGAGGGGCCCAAGAGACCCAGTACTTC	CASSVVRGAQETQYF
few	14	.	TRBV9	TRBJ2-7	TGTGCCAGCAGCGTAGAAGGGGCAGACTACGAGCAGTACTTC	CASSVEGADYEQYF
many	14	.	TRBV7-9	TRBJ2-7	TGTGCCAGCAGCTTTGACCCCCTCTTTTACGAGCAGTACTTC	CASSFDPLFYEQYF
few	14	TRBD2	TRBV20-1	TRBJ2-7	TGCAGTGCTCGGACTAGCGGGAGGGGATTAGAGCAGTACTTC	CSARTSGRGLEQYF
few	15	TRBD1	TRBV4-2	TRBJ1-1	TGTGCCAGCAGCCAAGAAGGGACAGTGAACACTGAAGCTTTCTTT	CASSQEGTVNTEAFF
.	14	TRBD1	TRBV12-3/TRBV12-4	TRBJ2-7	TGTGCCAGCTCACCCGCGGGACAGGGGTACGAGCAGTACTTC	CASSPAGQGYEQYF
.	14	.	TRBV6-5	TRBJ1-3	TGTGCCAGCAGTGAGCTTCGCTCTGGAAACACCATATATTTT	CASSELRSGNTIYF